This T cell receptor (beta chain) was retrieved from a study of T-cell memory formation after mild COVID-19. Study-wide results and caveats: CD4+ contracting clones lay mainly in CM and EM, CD8+ ones in EMRA. Researchers found some responding clones in pre-infection memory, a sign that cross-reactive memory joined.

Each CDR3 protein is one row after TCRdb ran MiXCR on the 5' RACE reads. The data show 200,000 to 250,000 distinct CDR3 sequences, with 9.5% to 10% seen just once and around 3.3% held by the top ten. Note on this clonotype: Its antigen remains unidentified.

The V end was cut by 5 bases, the J end by 2 bases, with 14 bases between. The V gene's germline CDR1 is SGHVS and CDR2 FQNEAQ. The CDR3 is 15 residues long. This chain joins TRBV7-8 and TRBJ2-3; D unclear. The sequenced material came from PBMCs or a T cell subset sorted from them (not recorded which). The origin of this receptor is a man aged 18-30 years who had mild COVID-19 (a few samples of this study predate the infection). Cell type and time point are not known. CDR3 in amino acids: CASSPPVVPTDTQYF. In DNA, the CDR3 is TGTGCCAGCAGCCCCCCCGTTGTGCCCACAGATACGCAGTATTTT.